This record concerns one T cell receptor (beta chain) sequence. Its antigen is undetermined. A single base separates this from a much larger clone, so it may be a read error. The study enrolled healthy HIV-negative adults without recent acute infections or vaccinations as donors. The data originate from a study of shared clonotypes between healthy human individuals. Study outcomes and limitations: With few donors, the genetic and exposure-history diversity represented was limited. Sampling covered nothing but blood. Tissue TCR repertoires likely differ from those found in blood.

Method: immunoSEQ multiplex PCR; TCRdb's copy keeps in-frame clones and lacks some. The sample yields about half a million clones, roughly 80% seen once. The source is a woman aged 40 to 50 in good health. Some clones in this sample may be carry-over from other donors' samples. The specimen was PBMCs.

The CDR3, as DNA: TGTGCCAGCAGCGCCGTGATGCTGCCGTGGAGCACAGATACGCAGTATTTT. Amino acid sequence: CASSAVMLPWSTDTQYF. The rearrangement uses TRBV7-9 and TRBJ2-3; D not resolved. Trimming took 5 bases from V and 0 from J, leaving 18 bases between them. Germline CDR1 is SEHNR and CDR2 is FQNEAQ (reference sequence). CDR3 length: 17 amino acids.